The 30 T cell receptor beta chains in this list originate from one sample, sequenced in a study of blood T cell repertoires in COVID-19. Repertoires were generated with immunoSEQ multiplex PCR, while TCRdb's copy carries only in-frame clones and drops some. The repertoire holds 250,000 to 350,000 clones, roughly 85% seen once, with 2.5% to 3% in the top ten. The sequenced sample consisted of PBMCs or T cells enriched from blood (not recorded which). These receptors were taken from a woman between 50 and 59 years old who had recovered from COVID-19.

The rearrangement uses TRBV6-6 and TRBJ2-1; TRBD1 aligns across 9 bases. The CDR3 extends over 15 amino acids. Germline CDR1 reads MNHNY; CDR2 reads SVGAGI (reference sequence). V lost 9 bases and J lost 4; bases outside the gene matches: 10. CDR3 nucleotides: TGTGCCAGTATAACGACAGGGGGGAGATACAATGAGCAGTTCTTC. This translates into CASITTGGRYNEQFF.

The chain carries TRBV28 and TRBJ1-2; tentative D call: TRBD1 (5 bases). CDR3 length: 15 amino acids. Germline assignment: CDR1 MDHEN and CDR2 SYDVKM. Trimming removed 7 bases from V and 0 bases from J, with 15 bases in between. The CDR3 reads CASTFSPGPNYGYTF. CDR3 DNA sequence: TGTGCCAGCACTTTTTCCCCAGGGCCTAACTATGGCTACACCTTC.

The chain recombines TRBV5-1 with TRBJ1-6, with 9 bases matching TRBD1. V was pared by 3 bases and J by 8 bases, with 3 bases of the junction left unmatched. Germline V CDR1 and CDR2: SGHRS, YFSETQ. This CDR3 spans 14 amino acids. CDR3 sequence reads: CASSWGQGDSPLHF. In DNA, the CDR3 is TGCGCCAGCAGCTGGGGACAGGGTGATTCACCCCTCCACTTT.

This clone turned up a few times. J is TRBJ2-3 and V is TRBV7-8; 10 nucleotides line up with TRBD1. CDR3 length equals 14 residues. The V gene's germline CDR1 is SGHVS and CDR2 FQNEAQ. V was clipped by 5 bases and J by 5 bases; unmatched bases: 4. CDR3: CASSDRGLVDTQYF. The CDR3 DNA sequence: TGTGCCAGCAGCGACAGGGGGCTTGTAGATACGCAGTATTTT. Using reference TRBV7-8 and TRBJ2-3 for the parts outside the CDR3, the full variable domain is GAGVSQSPRYKVAKRGQDVALRCDPISGHVSLFWYQQALGQGPEFLTYFQNEAQLDKSGLPSDRFFAERPEGSVSTLKIQRTQQEDSAVYLCASSDRGLVDTQYFGPGTRLTVL.

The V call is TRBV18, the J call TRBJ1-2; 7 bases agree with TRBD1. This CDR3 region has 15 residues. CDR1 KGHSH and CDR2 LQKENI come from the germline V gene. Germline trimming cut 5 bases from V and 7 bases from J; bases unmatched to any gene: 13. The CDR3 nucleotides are TGTGCCAGCTCATCCGACAGGGCCTATTCGCGTGGCTACACCTTC. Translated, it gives CASSSDRAYSRGYTF.

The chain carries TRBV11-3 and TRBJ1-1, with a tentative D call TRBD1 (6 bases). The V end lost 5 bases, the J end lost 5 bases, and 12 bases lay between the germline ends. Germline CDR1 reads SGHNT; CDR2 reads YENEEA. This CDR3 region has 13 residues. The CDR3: CASSQQGGTEAFF. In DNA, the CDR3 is TGTGCCAGCAGCCAACAGGGAGGGACTGAAGCTTTCTTT.

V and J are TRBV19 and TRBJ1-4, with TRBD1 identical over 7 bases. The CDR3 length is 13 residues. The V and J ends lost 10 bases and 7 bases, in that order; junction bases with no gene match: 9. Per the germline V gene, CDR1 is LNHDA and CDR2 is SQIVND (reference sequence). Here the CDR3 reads CATQRGPGEKLFF. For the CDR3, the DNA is TGTGCCACACAGAGGGGGCCTGGTGAAAAACTGTTTTTT. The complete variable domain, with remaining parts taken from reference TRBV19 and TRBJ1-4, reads DGGITQSPKYLFRKEGQNVTLSCEQNLNHDAMYWYRQDPGQGLRLIYYSQIVNDFQKGDIAEGYSVSREKKESFPLTVTSAQKNPTAFYLCATQRGPGEKLFFGSGTQLSVL.

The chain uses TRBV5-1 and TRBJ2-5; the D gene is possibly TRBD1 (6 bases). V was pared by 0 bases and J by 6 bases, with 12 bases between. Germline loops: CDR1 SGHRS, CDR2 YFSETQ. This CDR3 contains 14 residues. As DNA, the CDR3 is TGCGCCAGCAGCTTGGCGGCAGGGGACAAGACCCAGTACTTC. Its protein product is CASSLAAGDKTQYF.

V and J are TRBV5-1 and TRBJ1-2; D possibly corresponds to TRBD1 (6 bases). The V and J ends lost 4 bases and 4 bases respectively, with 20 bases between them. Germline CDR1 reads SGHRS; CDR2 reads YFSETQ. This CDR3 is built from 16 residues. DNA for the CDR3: TGCGCCAGCAGCCCCGCCCGACAGGTAACAGGCTATGGCTACACCTTC. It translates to CASSPARQVTGYGYTF.

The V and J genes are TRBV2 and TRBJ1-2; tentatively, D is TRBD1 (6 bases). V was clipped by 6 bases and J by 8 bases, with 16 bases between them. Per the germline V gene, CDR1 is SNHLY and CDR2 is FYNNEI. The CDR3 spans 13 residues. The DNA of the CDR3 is TGTGCCAGCAGCGAGTGGGGGCTGGAAGGCTACACCTTC. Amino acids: CASSEWGLEGYTF.

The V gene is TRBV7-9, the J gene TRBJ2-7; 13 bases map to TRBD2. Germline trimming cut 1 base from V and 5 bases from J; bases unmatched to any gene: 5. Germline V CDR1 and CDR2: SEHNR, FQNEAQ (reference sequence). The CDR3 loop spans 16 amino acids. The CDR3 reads CASSLVLAGGIDEQYF. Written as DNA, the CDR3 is TGTGCCAGCAGCTTAGTACTAGCGGGAGGGATCGACGAGCAGTACTTC.

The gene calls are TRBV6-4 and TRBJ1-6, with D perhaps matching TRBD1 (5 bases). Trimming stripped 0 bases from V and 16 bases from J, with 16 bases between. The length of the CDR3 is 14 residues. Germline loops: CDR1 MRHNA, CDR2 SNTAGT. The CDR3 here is CASSDSGLTGVLHF. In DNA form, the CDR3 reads TGTGCCAGCAGTGACTCGGGACTTACTGGTGTGCTCCACTTT.

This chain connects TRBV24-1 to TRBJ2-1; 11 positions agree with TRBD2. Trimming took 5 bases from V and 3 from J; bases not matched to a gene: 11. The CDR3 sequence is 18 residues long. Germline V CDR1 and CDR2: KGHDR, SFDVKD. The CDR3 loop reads CATSATLPTSGNYNEQFF. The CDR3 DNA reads TGTGCCACCAGTGCTACCCTTCCGACTAGCGGGAACTACAATGAGCAGTTCTTC.

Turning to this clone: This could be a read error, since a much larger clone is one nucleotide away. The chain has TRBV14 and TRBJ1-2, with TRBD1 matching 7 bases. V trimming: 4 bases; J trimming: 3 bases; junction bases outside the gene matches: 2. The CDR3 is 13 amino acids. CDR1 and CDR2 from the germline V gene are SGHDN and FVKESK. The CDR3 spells CASSPGTDYGYTF. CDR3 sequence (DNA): TGTGCCAGCAGCCCCGGGACAGACTATGGCTACACCTTC.

The CDR3 coding sequence is TGTGCCAGCAGCCCCCTCGGGATCGTCTCGGGACAGGCAAGATTCTATGGCTACACCTTC. Protein sequence: CASSPLGIVSGQARFYGYTF. The gene calls are TRBV27 and TRBJ1-2, with TRBD1 identical over 8 bases. The CDR3 length is 20 residues. The trim removed 6 bases at V and 4 bases at J, leaving 25 bases unmatched. Per germline, CDR1 MNHEY and CDR2 SMNVEV (reference sequence).

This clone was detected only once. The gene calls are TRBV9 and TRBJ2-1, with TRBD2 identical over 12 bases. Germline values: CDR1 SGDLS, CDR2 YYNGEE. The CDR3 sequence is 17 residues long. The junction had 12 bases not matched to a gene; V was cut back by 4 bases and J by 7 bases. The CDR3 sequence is CASSHPSGRVGGNEQFF. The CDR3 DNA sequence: TGTGCCAGCAGCCATCCTAGCGGGAGGGTCGGAGGTAATGAGCAGTTCTTC. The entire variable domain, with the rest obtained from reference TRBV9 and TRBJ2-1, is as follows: DSGVTQTPKHLITATGQRVTLRCSPRSGDLSVYWYQQSLDQGLQFLIQYYNGEERAKGNILERFSAQQFPDLHSELNLSSLELGDSALYFCASSHPSGRVGGNEQFFGPGTRLTVL.

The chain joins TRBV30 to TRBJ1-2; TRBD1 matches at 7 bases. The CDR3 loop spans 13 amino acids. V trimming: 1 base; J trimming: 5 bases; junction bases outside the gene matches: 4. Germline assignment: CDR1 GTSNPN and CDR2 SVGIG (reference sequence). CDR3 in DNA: TGTGCCTGGAGTGCCCAGGGACAGTATGGCTACACCTTC. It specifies CAWSAQGQYGYTF.

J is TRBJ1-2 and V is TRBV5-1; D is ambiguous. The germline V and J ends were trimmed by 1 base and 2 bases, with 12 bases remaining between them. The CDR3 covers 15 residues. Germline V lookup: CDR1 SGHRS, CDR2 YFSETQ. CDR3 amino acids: CASSLSRDSNYGYTF. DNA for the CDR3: TGCGCCAGCAGCTTGAGCCGAGACTCCAACTATGGCTACACCTTC.

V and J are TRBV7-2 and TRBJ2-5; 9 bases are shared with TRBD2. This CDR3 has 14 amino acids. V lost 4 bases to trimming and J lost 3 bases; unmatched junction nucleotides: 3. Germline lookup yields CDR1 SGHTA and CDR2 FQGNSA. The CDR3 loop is CASSSGGREETQYF. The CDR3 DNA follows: TGTGCCAGCAGCTCCGGCGGGAGGGAAGAGACCCAGTACTTC.

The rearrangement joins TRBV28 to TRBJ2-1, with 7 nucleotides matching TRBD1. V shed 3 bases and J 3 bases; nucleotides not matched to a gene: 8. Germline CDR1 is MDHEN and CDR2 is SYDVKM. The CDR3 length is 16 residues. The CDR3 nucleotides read TGTGCCAGCAGTTTTTATGGGACAGTGCTCTACAATGAGCAGTTCTTC. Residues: CASSFYGTVLYNEQFF.

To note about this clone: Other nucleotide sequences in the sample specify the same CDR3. DNA of the CDR3: TGTGCCTGGAGTGTAATCCGGAACACTGAAGCTTTCTTT. Residues: CAWSVIRNTEAFF. The chain is built from TRBV30 and TRBJ1-1; D is undetermined. Germline V gene lookup returns CDR1 GTSNPN and CDR2 SVGIG (reference sequence). The V and J ends lost 0 bases and 1 base respectively, with 6 bases between them. The CDR3 covers 13 residues.

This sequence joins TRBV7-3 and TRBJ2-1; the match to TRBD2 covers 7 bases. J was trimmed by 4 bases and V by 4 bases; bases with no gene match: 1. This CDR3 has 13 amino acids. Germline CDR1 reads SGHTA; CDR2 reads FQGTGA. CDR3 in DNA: TGTGCCAGCAGCTCGGGACTATACAATGAGCAGTTCTTC. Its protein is CASSSGLYNEQFF. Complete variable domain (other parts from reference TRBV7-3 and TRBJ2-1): GAGVSQTPSNKVTEKGKYVELRCDPISGHTALYWYRQSLGQGPEFLIYFQGTGAADDSGLPNDRFFAVRPEGSVSTLKIQRTERGDSAVYLCASSSGLYNEQFFGPGTRLTVL.

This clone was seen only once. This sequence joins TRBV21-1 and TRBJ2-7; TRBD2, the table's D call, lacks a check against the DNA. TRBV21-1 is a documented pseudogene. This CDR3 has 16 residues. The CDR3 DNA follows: TGTGCCAGCAGCATCAAACGGGGGACTAGCGGATACGAGCAGTACTTC. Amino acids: CASSIKRGTSGYEQYF.

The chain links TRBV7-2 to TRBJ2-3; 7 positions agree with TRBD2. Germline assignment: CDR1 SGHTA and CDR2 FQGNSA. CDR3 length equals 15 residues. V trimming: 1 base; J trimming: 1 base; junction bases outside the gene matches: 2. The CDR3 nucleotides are TGTGCCAGCAGCTTAGAGCTAGCGGGCACAGATACGCAGTATTTT. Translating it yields CASSLELAGTDTQYF.

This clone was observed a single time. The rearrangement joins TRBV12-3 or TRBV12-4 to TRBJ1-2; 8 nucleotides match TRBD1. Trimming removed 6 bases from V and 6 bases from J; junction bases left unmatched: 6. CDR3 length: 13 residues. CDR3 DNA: TGTGCCAGCAGCCAGGGGGCACCTGATGGCTACACCTTC. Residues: CASSQGAPDGYTF.

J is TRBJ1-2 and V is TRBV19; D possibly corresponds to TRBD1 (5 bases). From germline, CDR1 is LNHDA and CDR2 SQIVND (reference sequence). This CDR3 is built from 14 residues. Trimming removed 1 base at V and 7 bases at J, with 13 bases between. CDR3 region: CASSIGQQRTGYTF. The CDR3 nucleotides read TGTGCCAGTAGTATAGGACAGCAGAGGACTGGCTACACCTTC.

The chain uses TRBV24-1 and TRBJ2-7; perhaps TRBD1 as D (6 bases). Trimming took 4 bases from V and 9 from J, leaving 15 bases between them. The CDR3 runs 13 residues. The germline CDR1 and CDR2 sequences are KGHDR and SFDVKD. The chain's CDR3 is CATSEGQGTPQYF. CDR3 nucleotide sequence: TGTGCCACCAGTGAGGGGCAGGGGACCCCGCAGTACTTC.

The CDR3 protein is CASRERGRGVYQYF. CDR3 in DNA: TGTGCCAGCCGGGAGCGGGGGAGAGGGGTTTACCAGTACTTC. The chain uses TRBV27 and TRBJ2-5; 8 positions agree with TRBD2. This CDR3 has 14 residues. The V gene's germline CDR1 is MNHEY and CDR2 SMNVEV (reference sequence). V was pared by 8 bases and J by 10 bases, with 15 bases of the junction left unmatched.

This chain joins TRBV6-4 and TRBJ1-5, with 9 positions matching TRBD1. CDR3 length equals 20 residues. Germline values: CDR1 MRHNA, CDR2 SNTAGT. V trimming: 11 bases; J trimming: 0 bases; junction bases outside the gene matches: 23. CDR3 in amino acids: CAPVGFRVLDRGLSNQPQHF. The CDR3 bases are TGTGCCCCTGTGGGCTTTCGGGTACTGGACAGGGGACTTAGCAATCAGCCCCAGCATTTT.

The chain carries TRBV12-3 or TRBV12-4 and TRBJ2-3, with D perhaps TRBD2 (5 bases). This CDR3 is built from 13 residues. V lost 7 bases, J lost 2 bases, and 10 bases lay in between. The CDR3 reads CASMEVPTDTQYF. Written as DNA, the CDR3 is TGTGCCAGCATGGAGGTCCCCACAGATACGCAGTATTTT.